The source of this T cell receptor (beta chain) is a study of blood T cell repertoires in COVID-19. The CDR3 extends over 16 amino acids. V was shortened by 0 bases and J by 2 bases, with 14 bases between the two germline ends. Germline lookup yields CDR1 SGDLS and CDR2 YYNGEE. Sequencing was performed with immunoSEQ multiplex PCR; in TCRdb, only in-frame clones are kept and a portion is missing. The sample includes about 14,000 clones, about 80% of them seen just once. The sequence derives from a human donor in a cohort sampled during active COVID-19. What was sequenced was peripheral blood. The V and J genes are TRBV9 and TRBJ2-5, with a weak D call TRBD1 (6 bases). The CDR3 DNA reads TGTGCCAGCAGCGTAGATGTTGGGACACAACAAGAGACCCAGTACTTC. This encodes CASSVDVGTQQETQYF. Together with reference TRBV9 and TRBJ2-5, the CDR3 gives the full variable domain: DSGVTQTPKHLITATGQRVTLRCSPRSGDLSVYWYQQSLDQGLQFLIQYYNGEERAKGNILERFSAQQFPDLHSELNLSSLELGDSALYFCASSVDVGTQQETQYFGPGTRLLVL.